This TCR beta chain derives from a study of blood T cell repertoires in COVID-19. Sequenced by immunoSEQ multiplex PCR; TCRdb stores in-frame clones only, minus some. Altogether about 250,000 clones are present, roughly three quarters being singletons, with the ten largest covering over 3%. The table lists this clone with a count of one. The source of this sequence is a woman in her 40s with active or convalescent COVID-19. The sample consisted of peripheral blood.

CDR3 bases: TGCGCCAGCAAGAGGACAGATCAAGAGACCCAGTACTTC. As protein: CASKRTDQETQYF. V usage is TRBV5-1 and J usage is TRBJ2-5; a possible D gene is TRBD1 (6 bases). Germline lookup yields CDR1 SGHRS and CDR2 YFSETQ. Trimming took off 6 bases at V and 2 bases at J, with 11 bases between the two ends. This CDR3 spans 13 amino acids.